What follows are 31 T cell receptor beta chains derived from one specimen sequenced in a study of shared clonotypes between healthy human individuals. Using immunoSEQ multiplex PCR, the repertoire was profiled, and TCRdb retains in-frame clones only, with some absent. The table has roughly 1 million clones, around three quarters seen once. Specimen: memory CD4+ T cells from PBMCs. Subset here: CD45RA-negative fraction. Receptors were obtained from a man aged 18 to 29 in good health. Some clones in this sample may be carry-over from other donors' samples.

V gene TRBV7-3 combines with J gene TRBJ2-1, with 12 positions matching TRBD2. Germline assignment: CDR1 SGHTA and CDR2 FQGTGA. V shed 5 bases, J shed 3 bases, and the junction held 2 bases outside the gene matches. CDR3 length: 15 amino acids. CDR3 sequence reads: CASSRTSGNYNEQFF. As DNA, the CDR3 is TGTGCCAGCAGCCGGACTAGCGGGAACTACAATGAGCAGTTCTTC.

This chain connects TRBV5-8 to TRBJ2-5, with a weak D call TRBD1 (6 bases). Germline values: CDR1 SGHTS, CDR2 YDEGEE. V was pared by 0 bases and J by 3 bases, with 9 bases between. The CDR3 loop spans 14 amino acids. CDR3 sequence: CASSLGRGKETQYF. DNA for the CDR3: TGTGCCAGCAGCTTGGGCAGGGGAAAAGAGACCCAGTACTTC.

This sequence joins TRBV5-1 and TRBJ1-1; 9 bases map to TRBD1. The length of the CDR3 is 14 residues. Trimming removed 4 bases from V and 5 bases from J; junction bases left unmatched: 6. Germline V CDR1 and CDR2: SGHRS, YFSETQ. The CDR3 spells CASSRGTGWTEAFF. DNA for the CDR3: TGCGCCAGCAGCCGCGGGACAGGGTGGACTGAAGCTTTCTTT.

The genes are TRBV7-8 and TRBJ2-2, with D possibly TRBD1 on 8 matching bases. The CDR3 loop spans 15 amino acids. Trimming removed 4 bases from V and 8 bases from J, with 17 bases in between. In germline, CDR1 is SGHVS, CDR2 FQNEAQ. The CDR3 DNA reads TGTGCCAGCAGCTGGGGGGGACAGGCATCAGGGGAGCTGTTTTTT. This codes for CASSWGGQASGELFF. The full variable domain, in which reference TRBV7-8 and TRBJ2-2 provide the parts outside the CDR3, is GAGVSQSPRYKVAKRGQDVALRCDPISGHVSLFWYQQALGQGPEFLTYFQNEAQLDKSGLPSDRFFAERPEGSVSTLKIQRTQQEDSAVYLCASSWGGQASGELFFGEGSRLTVL.

The J gene is TRBJ2-7, the V gene TRBV5-1; D possibly matches TRBD1 or TRBD2 (5 bases each). The V gene lost 2 bases and the J gene lost 0 bases, with 15 bases spanning the gap. The CDR3 has 16 residues. Germline loops: CDR1 SGHRS, CDR2 YFSETQ. The CDR3 bases are TGCGCCAGCAGCTTTGGATTCGGGGACCGCTCCTACGAGCAGTACTTC. Amino acid sequence: CASSFGFGDRSYEQYF.

V and J are TRBV30 and TRBJ1-2; D possibly corresponds to TRBD1 (6 bases). Trimming removed 0 bases at V and 8 bases at J, with 16 bases between. CDR1 and CDR2 from the germline V gene are GTSNPN and SVGIG (reference sequence). CDR3 length: 14 amino acids. DNA for the CDR3: TGTGCCTGGAGTGTTGGGTTGGACAGTTCAGGCTACACCTTC. Protein: CAWSVGLDSSGYTF.

J is TRBJ1-2 and V is TRBV19, with 11 bases that match TRBD1. Germline values: CDR1 LNHDA, CDR2 SQIVND (reference sequence). The CDR3 has 15 residues. Trimming took 5 bases from V and 7 from J; bases not matched to a gene: 9. The CDR3 region has the DNA TGTGCCAGTAGTCCGGAGGGACAGGGGGTAGGTGGCTACACCTTC. Amino acids: CASSPEGQGVGGYTF.

This chain joins TRBV19 and TRBJ2-5, with 7 bases matching TRBD1. After removal of 5 bases from V and 4 bases from J, the junction contained 4 bases not matched to a gene. CDR3 length equals 13 residues. CDR1 and CDR2 (germline): LNHDA, SQIVND (reference sequence). CDR3 bases: TGTGCCAGTAGTCTACAGGGGCGAGAGACCCAGTACTTC. This encodes CASSLQGRETQYF. The complete variable domain, with remaining parts taken from reference TRBV19 and TRBJ2-5, reads DGGITQSPKYLFRKEGQNVTLSCEQNLNHDAMYWYRQDPGQGLRLIYYSQIVNDFQKGDIAEGYSVSREKKESFPLTVTSAQKNPTAFYLCASSLQGRETQYFGPGTRLLVL.

This clone was detected ten times or more. The chain is built from TRBV6-5 and TRBJ1-1; 7 bases are shared with TRBD1. This CDR3 has 14 residues. Looked up from germline, CDR1 is MNHEY and CDR2 is SVGAGI. With V trimmed by 6 bases and J by 0 bases, 4 bases remained unmatched. CDR3 region: CASRSTGVNTEAFF. The CDR3 DNA sequence: TGTGCCAGCAGGTCCACAGGGGTGAACACTGAAGCTTTCTTT.

This clone was observed a handful of times. The chain couples TRBV2 to TRBJ1-1; D may be TRBD1 (5 bases). Germline V gives CDR1 SNHLY, CDR2 FYNNEI. This CDR3 has 12 amino acids. Trimming pared 11 bases from V and 4 bases from J, leaving 14 bases between. CDR3 in DNA: TGTGCCGGCTCGGTGGGGGGCACTGAAGCTTTCTTT. Protein: CAGSVGGTEAFF.

This clone was seen a handful of times. The rearrangement joins TRBV2 to TRBJ2-2; D remains unclear. The CDR3 length is 11 residues. The ends were cut back, 6 bases at V and 7 bases at J, with 6 bases in the middle. CDR1 SNHLY and CDR2 FYNNEI come from the germline V gene. The DNA for the CDR3 is TGTGCCAGCAGAACCGGCGGGGAGCTGTTTTTT. Protein: CASRTGGELFF.

This clone was counted a single time. The rearrangement joins TRBV28 to TRBJ2-7; a possible D gene is TRBD1 (7 bases). Germline V gene sequence: CDR1 MDHEN, CDR2 SYDVKM. CDR3 length equals 16 residues. Trimming pared 5 bases from V and 1 base from J, leaving 18 bases between. CDR3 protein: CASSTTGLGSSYEQYF. Here the CDR3 DNA reads TGTGCCAGCAGTACGACAGGGCTCGGGAGTTCCTACGAGCAGTACTTC.

V is TRBV7-9 and J is TRBJ2-7; TRBD1 aligns across 9 bases. The CDR3 runs 15 residues. The J segment lost 5 bases and the V segment lost 3 bases, leaving 8 bases of the junction unmatched. Germline-derived CDR1 and CDR2 are SEHNR and FQNEAQ (reference sequence). The CDR3 protein is CASSFGTGSSNEQYF. For the CDR3, the DNA is TGTGCCAGCAGCTTTGGGACAGGGAGCTCAAACGAGCAGTACTTC.

The rearrangement links TRBV18 to TRBJ1-1; D ambiguous. The germline gives CDR1 KGHSH, CDR2 LQKENI. V lost 0 bases to trimming and J lost 12 bases, with 20 bases between them. The CDR3 is made up of 15 amino acids. CDR3 coding DNA: TGTGCCAGCTCACCACCGTTGGCTGGCAGACTTGAGACTTTCTTT. Protein: CASSPPLAGRLETFF.

This chain joins TRBV5-1 and TRBJ2-7; D gene uncertain. Trimming took 6 bases from V and 4 from J, leaving 17 bases between them. Per germline, CDR1 SGHRS and CDR2 YFSETQ. The CDR3 loop spans 14 amino acids. CDR3 region: CASTFSPQSYEQYF. The DNA for the CDR3 is TGCGCCAGCACCTTTTCCCCCCAAAGTTACGAGCAGTACTTC.

V and J are TRBV7-6 and TRBJ2-5; 11 bases align to TRBD2. The CDR3 length is 16 residues. Trimming at V came to 0 bases and at J to 4 bases, leaving 4 bases not matched to a gene. The germline V gene has CDR1 SGHVS and CDR2 FNYEAQ. In DNA form, the CDR3 reads TGTGCCAGCAGCTTAGCCCTGACTAGCGGGGTAGAGACCCAGTACTTC. The encoded protein is CASSLALTSGVETQYF.

The chain is built from TRBV9 and TRBJ2-1; D uncertain. CDR1 SGDLS and CDR2 YYNGEE come from the germline V gene. V lost 5 bases to trimming and J lost 4 bases, with 10 bases between them. The length of the CDR3 is 13 residues. The CDR3 DNA sequence: TGTGCCAGCAGTCGCAACGCTTACAATGAGCAGTTCTTC. It codes for CASSRNAYNEQFF.

The V gene is TRBV10-3, the J gene TRBJ1-2, with D maybe TRBD1 (5 bases). The CDR3 totals 14 residues. V lost 0 bases and J lost 7, with 12 bases in between. Germline CDR1 and CDR2: ENHRY and SYGVKD. The DNA for the CDR3 is TGTGCCATCAGTGAGTCGATGAGGGGAAGTGGCTACACCTTC. Its translation: CAISESMRGSGYTF.

The chain carries TRBV6-5 and TRBJ1-1; no firm D call. With 10 bases removed from V and 0 bases from J, the gap between germline ends came to 9 bases. There are 12 residues in the CDR3. Germline values: CDR1 MNHEY, CDR2 SVGAGI. CDR3 residues: CATLTVNTEAFF. The DNA for the CDR3 is TGTGCCACCTTGACGGTGAACACTGAAGCTTTCTTT.

V and J are TRBV7-2 and TRBJ2-4; the D is unclear. V dropped 0 bases and J dropped 6 bases, with 6 bases sitting between them. This CDR3 has 13 residues. In germline, CDR1 is SGHTA, CDR2 FQGNSA. CDR3 protein: CASSLASGNIQYF. DNA for the CDR3: TGTGCCAGCAGCTTAGCGTCGGGAAACATTCAGTACTTC.

The chain couples TRBV28 to TRBJ1-1, with TRBD1 matching over 11 bases. This CDR3 comprises 19 residues. After removal of 4 bases from V and 5 bases from J, the junction contained 18 bases not matched to a gene. The germline CDR1 and CDR2 sequences are MDHEN and SYDVKM. The DNA of the CDR3 is TGTGCCAGCAGTTCTCTACCGTGGCGGGACAGGGGGATGGGGACTGAAGCTTTCTTT. Its protein product is CASSSLPWRDRGMGTEAFF.

This clone was seen at least ten times. This sequence joins TRBV5-8 and TRBJ1-2; TRBD1 agrees at 7 bases. The CDR3 is made up of 15 amino acids. The J segment lost 8 bases and the V segment lost 3 bases, leaving 13 bases of the junction unmatched. From germline, CDR1 is SGHTS and CDR2 YDEGEE. This CDR3 is CASSSRDSMYAGYTF. The CDR3 region has the DNA TGTGCCAGCAGCTCGCGGGACAGTATGTATGCGGGCTACACCTTC.

This clone was counted between two and nine times. The chain combines TRBV7-2 with TRBJ1-2; 8 bases match TRBD1. Germline CDR1 SGHTA, CDR2 FQGNSA. Germline trimming cut 4 bases from V and 3 bases from J; bases unmatched to any gene: 4. This CDR3 is 14 amino acids long. The CDR3: CASSSNRGYYGYTF. The CDR3 DNA reads as TGTGCCAGCAGCTCCAACAGGGGGTACTATGGCTACACCTTC.

Worth noting for this clone: The sample contains more than one DNA sequence encoding this CDR3. This chain links TRBV18 with TRBJ2-5, with 7 bases identical to TRBD1. V lost 2 bases to trimming and J lost 4 bases; unmatched junction nucleotides: 1. This CDR3 is 13 amino acids long. CDR1 is KGHSH, CDR2 LQKENI, per germline. The CDR3 DNA reads as TGTGCCAGCTCACCAAGGGGGCGAGAGACCCAGTACTTC. Its translation: CASSPRGRETQYF.

V is TRBV11-3 and J is TRBJ2-1, with a possible D match to TRBD1 (5 bases). Germline values: CDR1 SGHNT, CDR2 YENEEA. Trimming took off 5 bases at V and 12 bases at J, with 14 bases between the two ends. The CDR3 is 12 residues long. In DNA, the CDR3 is TGTGCCAGCAGCCAGGGATTTCAGGGGCAGTTCTTC. Encoded protein: CASSQGFQGQFF.

The CDR3 DNA reads as TGTGCCAGCAGCCCGGGGACTAGCGGGAGGGTCACCGGGGAGCTGTTTTTT. It encodes CASSPGTSGRVTGELFF. This chain joins TRBV7-8 and TRBJ2-2; 16 bases map to TRBD2. CDR3 length: 17 amino acids. The V gene's germline CDR1 is SGHVS and CDR2 FQNEAQ. The V gene end was trimmed by 5 bases and the J gene end by 4 bases; junction bases not matched to a gene: 4.

The chain uses TRBV21-1 and TRBJ2-2. TRBV21-1 is a known pseudogene. This CDR3 spans 17 amino acids. CDR3 sequence (DNA): TGTGCCAGCAGCAAACTTCCCACGCAGCCTAACACCGGGGAGCTGTTTTTT. Amino acid sequence: CASSKLPTQPNTGELFF.

The chain couples TRBV28 to TRBJ2-5; a weak D match, TRBD1 (5 bases). Germline CDR1 and CDR2: MDHEN and SYDVKM. This CDR3 contains 12 residues. The ends were cut back, 2 bases at V and 6 bases at J, with 7 bases in the middle. CDR3: CASSLDSQTQYF. The DNA of the CDR3 is TGTGCCAGCAGTTTAGACAGCCAGACCCAGTACTTC.

The genes are TRBV5-1 and TRBJ2-5, with TRBD2 identical over 7 bases. Germline trimming cut 0 bases from V and 3 bases from J; bases unmatched to any gene: 5. Germline CDR1 and CDR2: SGHRS and YFSETQ. CDR3 size: 15 residues. The CDR3 DNA follows: TGCGCCAGCAGCTTGGCCTGGGGGGGAGAAGAGACCCAGTACTTC. Translated, it gives CASSLAWGGEETQYF. Filled out from reference TRBV5-1 and TRBJ2-5, the complete variable domain reads KAGVTQTPRYLIKTRGQQVTLSCSPISGHRSVSWYQQTPGQGLQFLFEYFSETQRNKGNFPGRFSGRQFSNSRSEMNVSTLELGDSALYLCASSLAWGGEETQYFGPGTRLLVL.

This chain uses TRBV4-2 with TRBJ1-1; 9 positions agree with TRBD1. The CDR3 loop spans 14 amino acids. The V gene end was trimmed by 4 bases and the J gene end by 7 bases; junction bases not matched to a gene: 7. The germline V gene has CDR1 LGHNA and CDR2 YNFKEQ. CDR3 in DNA: TGTGCCAGCAGCCGATCCGGGACAGGGCTTGAAGCTTTCTTT. Translating it yields CASSRSGTGLEAFF.

The rearrangement uses TRBV5-1 and TRBJ1-2, with 7 bases that match TRBD1. CDR3 length: 14 amino acids. The V gene end was trimmed by 0 bases and the J gene end by 6 bases; junction bases not matched to a gene: 5. Germline CDR1 is SGHRS and CDR2 is YFSETQ. The CDR3 DNA reads TGCGCCAGCAGCTTGGCCACACAGGGGCATGGCTACACCTTC. Encoded protein: CASSLATQGHGYTF.